The T cell receptor beta chain described here comes from a study of cytomegalovirus exposure and HLA in healthy donors. The table came from immunoSEQ multiplex PCR; TCRdb's copy has only in-frame clones and leaves some out. The data show about 120,000 clones, with roughly 89% seen just once and roughly 2% held by the top ten. The TCR was taken from a woman younger than 35 in good health and CMV-seronegative. The specimen sequenced was PBMCs.

The CDR3 loop reads CASSRLRGDYGYTF. The CDR3 DNA sequence: TGTGCCAGCAGCCGCCTCCGGGGTGACTATGGCTACACCTTC. This chain joins TRBV7-9 and TRBJ1-2; D is ambiguous. The germline gives CDR1 SEHNR, CDR2 FQNEAQ (reference sequence). This CDR3 has 14 residues. V was pared by 5 bases and J by 3 bases, with 13 bases between.